The 3 T cell receptor beta chains below come from one sample, sequenced in a study of breast tumors, draining lymph nodes, adjacent tissues. TCRdb called the multiplex PCR reads again in MiXCR, with one record for every CDR3 protein. Here the sample spans roughly 49,000 distinct CDR3 sequences, under 50% being singletons. What was sequenced was breast tumor tissue. Receptor source: a female donor with breast cancer. Some clones in this sample may be carry-over from other donors' samples.

This clonotype was recorded many times. The J gene is TRBJ1-6, the V gene TRBV30; TRBD1 might be the D (6 bases). Germline CDR1 reads GTSNPN; CDR2 reads SVGIG (reference sequence). The CDR3 extends over 12 amino acids. Trimming removed 5 bases at V and 7 bases at J, with 9 bases between. CDR3 protein: CAWRRGNSPLHF. The DNA of the CDR3 is TGTGCCTGGCGGAGGGGGAATTCACCCCTCCACTTT.

This clonotype was seen ten or more times. The chain joins TRBV9 to TRBJ1-4, with no clear D. This CDR3 has 14 amino acids. From germline, CDR1 is SGDLS and CDR2 YYNGEE. Trimming left V 4 bases short and J 8 bases short, with 15 bases between. CDR3 nucleotides: TGTGCCAGCAGCCCCATGAGGGAAATGGAAAAACTGTTTTTT. As protein: CASSPMREMEKLFF.

V usage is TRBV5-1 and J usage is TRBJ1-1, with D unresolved. V was pared by 1 base and J by 0 bases, with 10 bases between. This CDR3 contains 15 residues. CDR1 is SGHRS, CDR2 YFSETQ, per germline. DNA of the CDR3: TGCGCCAGCAGCTTGACCGAGGCGTTGAACACTGAAGCTTTCTTT. Translated: CASSLTEALNTEAFF.